The text below deals with one TCR beta chain. The antigen is unknown. From the germline J gene comes the end of the CDR3, since the read stops 3 residues before it. All participants had a single incident cervical HPV16 infection, and prevalent HPV16 infections were excluded. Cervical HPV DNA detected by MY09/MY11 PCR, typed by dot-blot. The data were obtained in a study of T cells in women clearing cervical HPV infection. Study conclusions and caveats: Cases carried less TRBV6-7 than controls: roughly 0.12% versus 0.17%.

Assay: immunoSEQ multiplex PCR; the TCRdb copy retains only in-frame clones and omits some. The listing records around 28,000 clones. The CDR3 runs 17 residues. The junction had 10 bases not matched to a gene; V was cut back by 8 bases and J by 1 base. From germline, CDR1 is SNHLY and CDR2 FYNNEI. The clonotype comes from a woman aged 18 to 75 with a cervical HPV16 infection that either progressed to CIN3+ or cleared (not recorded which). The sample taken for sequencing was blood buffy coat. The rearrangement links TRBV2 to TRBJ1-5; TRBD1 matches at 11 bases. The covered CDR3 bases are TGTGCCAGCGCCTCGGGACAGGGGGTTCGGAGCAATCAGCCC. Its translation is CASASGQGVRSNQP. The full-length CDR3 reads as CASASGQGVRSNQPQHF.